These 3 T cell receptor beta chains were all obtained from the same sample, sequenced in a study of blood T cell repertoires in COVID-19. Some clones are missing from TCRdb's copy, which holds only in-frame ones; the method was immunoSEQ multiplex PCR. Of about 120,000 clones in the sample, 79% were seen once. The sequencing input was peripheral blood. All receptors derive from a woman aged 80 or over with acute or convalescent COVID-19.

The chain combines TRBV7-9 with TRBJ1-1, with 8 bases identical to TRBD1. Germline loops: CDR1 SEHNR, CDR2 FQNEAQ (reference sequence). Trimming took 6 bases from V and 0 from J; bases not matched to a gene: 6. The CDR3 sequence is 15 residues long. The CDR3 DNA reads as TGTGCCAGCAGTCTTTTGACAGGGGTGAACACTGAAGCTTTCTTT. Residues: CASSLLTGVNTEAFF.

The V gene is TRBV7-2, the J gene TRBJ1-5, with D possibly TRBD1 on 5 matching bases. The germline V and J ends were trimmed by 3 bases and 8 bases, with 14 bases remaining between them. The CDR3 contains 14 residues. Germline CDR1 reads SGHTA; CDR2 reads FQGNSA. The CDR3 protein is CASSFQGGTEPQHF. CDR3 sequence (DNA): TGTGCCAGCAGCTTCCAGGGAGGTACGGAGCCCCAGCATTTT.

A single count supports this clone. The V call is TRBV7-2, the J call TRBJ2-1; 10 nucleotides line up with TRBD1. The trim removed 5 bases at V and 7 bases at J, leaving 8 bases unmatched. This CDR3 comprises 15 residues. CDR1 is SGHTA and CDR2 is FQGNSA in the germline V gene. CDR3 protein: CASSTQDRGLNEQFF. The CDR3 DNA reads as TGTGCCAGCAGCACGCAGGACAGGGGGTTGAATGAGCAGTTCTTC.